The 25 T cell receptor beta chains presented below share a single source sample, sequenced in a study of blood T cell repertoires in COVID-19. Libraries were prepared by immunoSEQ multiplex PCR; TCRdb keeps only in-frame clonotypes and omits some of them. Among approximately 210,000 clones listed, around 90% were seen once. The material sequenced was peripheral blood. These receptors originate from a man aged 25-40 years with acute or convalescent COVID-19.

The chain has TRBV19 and TRBJ1-2; weak D call: TRBD1 (5 bases). CDR3 size: 15 residues. Germline CDR1 is LNHDA and CDR2 is SQIVND (reference sequence). V lost 3 bases and J 10 bases, leaving 21 bases between the germline ends. CDR3 sequence: CASSIMTVGRVDYTF. The DNA of the CDR3 is TGTGCCAGTAGTATTATGACAGTAGGGAGGGTCGACTACACCTTC.

This chain uses TRBV12-3 or TRBV12-4 with TRBJ1-1; D might be TRBD1 (5 bases). The CDR3 totals 13 residues. Trimming stripped 10 bases from V and 1 base from J, with 13 bases between. In DNA, the CDR3 is TGTGCCATCCAGGCAAGGGGGAACACTGAAGCTTTCTTT. This translates into CAIQARGNTEAFF.

The chain employs TRBV6-5 and TRBJ1-5, with 9 bases matching TRBD1. The germline V gene has CDR1 MNHEY and CDR2 SVGAGI. V lost 6 bases to trimming and J lost 6 bases; unmatched junction nucleotides: 9. This CDR3 spans 15 amino acids. The CDR3 is CASSKDRGSGQPQHF. CDR3 DNA: TGTGCCAGCAGCAAGGACAGGGGATCGGGTCAGCCCCAGCATTTT.

This clone was seen once. The J gene is TRBJ2-5, the V gene TRBV3-1 (or the pseudogene TRBV3-2), with D tentatively TRBD2 (5 bases). V lost 4 bases, J lost 7 bases, and 16 bases lay in between. CDR3 size: 14 residues. Germline lookup yields CDR1 LGHDT and CDR2 YNNKEL (reference sequence). CDR3 in amino acids: CASSPVHDRGTQYF. CDR3 nucleotide sequence: TGTGCCAGCAGCCCCGTCCATGATCGGGGGACCCAGTACTTC.

This sequence joins TRBV7-2 and TRBJ2-7, with 9 bases matching TRBD1. V dropped 5 bases and J dropped 6; count of bases not matched to a gene: 11. Germline lookup yields CDR1 SGHTA and CDR2 FQGNSA. The CDR3 contains 15 residues. DNA for the CDR3: TGTGCCAGCAGCCCCCGACCGGGACAGGGTCTCGAGCAGTACTTC. The encoded protein is CASSPRPGQGLEQYF.

The gene calls are TRBV6-1 and TRBJ2-1; 12 bases match TRBD2. CDR1 and CDR2 from the germline V gene are MNHNS and SASEGT. V lost 3 bases, J lost 4 bases, and 7 bases stayed unmatched. CDR3 length: 17 residues. CDR3 sequence reads: CASSDLLTSGGYNEQFF. CDR3 sequence (DNA): TGTGCCAGCAGTGATCTCTTGACTAGCGGGGGTTACAATGAGCAGTTCTTC.

V gene TRBV5-5 combines with J gene TRBJ1-1; D not resolved. V was shortened by 4 bases and J by 0 bases, with 13 bases between the two germline ends. The CDR3 has 15 residues. The V gene's germline CDR1 is SGHKS and CDR2 YYEKEE (reference sequence). DNA for the CDR3: TGTGCCAGCAGCCTCCTAACAGTAGTGAACACTGAAGCTTTCTTT. This translates into CASSLLTVVNTEAFF.

The V and J genes are TRBV7-2 and TRBJ2-7; no definite D call. The ends were cut back, 1 base at V and 1 base at J, with 8 bases in the middle. Germline values: CDR1 SGHTA, CDR2 FQGNSA. The length of the CDR3 is 14 residues. In DNA, the CDR3 is TGTGCCAGCAGCTTAGTCGTTATGTCCTACGAGCAGTACTTC. As protein: CASSLVVMSYEQYF.

The V gene is TRBV7-9, the J gene TRBJ1-1; the D is unclear. Deletions cut 5 bases from V and 11 bases from J, with 12 bases between. The germline CDR1 and CDR2 sequences are SEHNR and FQNEAQ (reference sequence). The CDR3 is 11 residues long. The DNA for the CDR3 is TGTGCCAGCAGCCGCGGGGATACTGCTTTCTTT. Amino acid sequence: CASSRGDTAFF.

This clone was found once. The chain joins TRBV19 to TRBJ1-1; 9 positions agree with TRBD1. J was trimmed by 8 bases and V by 3 bases; bases with no gene match: 7. Germline V gives CDR1 LNHDA, CDR2 SQIVND (reference sequence). The CDR3 is 14 residues long. CDR3 sequence (DNA): TGTGCCAGTAGTATCAAAACAGGGGGCGCCGAAGCTTTCTTT. Amino acids: CASSIKTGGAEAFF.

CDR3 residues: CASSSGTNQPQHF. The CDR3 region has the DNA TGTGCCAGCAGCTCCGGGACAAATCAGCCCCAGCATTTT. The V call is TRBV5-6, the J call TRBJ1-5; D may be TRBD1 (6 bases). CDR1 and CDR2 from the germline V gene are SGHDT and YYEEEE. CDR3 length: 13 residues. The V gene lost 3 bases and the J gene lost 4 bases, with 8 bases spanning the gap.

This clone was detected once. The chain recombines TRBV7-9 with TRBJ2-1; 9 bases are shared with TRBD2. The germline V gene has CDR1 SEHNR and CDR2 FQNEAQ (reference sequence). Trimming at V came to 1 base and at J to 9 bases, leaving 4 bases not matched to a gene. The CDR3 is made up of 14 amino acids. The CDR3 reads CASSLELAGGEQFF. The DNA for the CDR3 is TGTGCCAGCAGCTTAGAACTAGCGGGCGGTGAGCAGTTCTTC. Drawing the rest from reference TRBV7-9 and TRBJ2-1, the complete variable domain is DTGVSQNPRHKITKRGQNVTFRCDPISEHNRLYWYRQTLGQGPEFLTYFQNEAQLEKSRLLSDRFSAERPKGSFSTLEIQRTEQGDSAMYLCASSLELAGGEQFFGPGTRLTVL.

This chain joins TRBV7-2 and TRBJ1-1, with unresolved D. The germline CDR1 and CDR2 sequences are SGHTA and FQGNSA. The CDR3 spans 13 residues. Trimming pared 3 bases from V and 4 bases from J, leaving 9 bases between. CDR3: CASSFGYSTEAFF. For the CDR3, the DNA is TGTGCCAGCAGCTTCGGGTACTCCACTGAAGCTTTCTTT.

The gene calls are TRBV7-9 and TRBJ2-3; TRBD2 matches at 8 bases. Germline trimming cut 3 bases from V and 2 bases from J; bases unmatched to any gene: 7. The V gene's germline CDR1 is SEHNR and CDR2 FQNEAQ (reference sequence). The CDR3 totals 16 residues. Here the CDR3 reads CASSLGVLADTDTQYF. In DNA form, the CDR3 reads TGTGCCAGCAGCTTGGGTGTACTAGCGGACACAGATACGCAGTATTTT.

The J gene is TRBJ2-3, the V gene TRBV9; possibly TRBD2 for D (6 bases). Germline lookup yields CDR1 SGDLS and CDR2 YYNGEE. V gave up 3 bases and J gave up 2 bases, with 16 bases separating them. CDR3 size: 16 residues. The CDR3 sequence is CASSGGSGVNTDTQYF. CDR3 sequence (DNA): TGTGCCAGCAGCGGGGGCTCGGGGGTTAACACAGATACGCAGTATTTT. Using reference TRBV9 and TRBJ2-3 for the parts outside the CDR3, the full variable domain is DSGVTQTPKHLITATGQRVTLRCSPRSGDLSVYWYQQSLDQGLQFLIQYYNGEERAKGNILERFSAQQFPDLHSELNLSSLELGDSALYFCASSGGSGVNTDTQYFGPGTRLTVL.

The genes are TRBV7-2 and TRBJ2-3; 9 nucleotides match TRBD1. The junction had 9 bases not matched to a gene; V was cut back by 3 bases and J by 5 bases. This CDR3 has 16 residues. The germline gives CDR1 SGHTA, CDR2 FQGNSA. Here the CDR3 DNA reads TGTGCCAGCAGCTTCGCGGGACAGGGTTTTGTAGATACGCAGTATTTT. This gives the protein CASSFAGQGFVDTQYF.

The chain joins TRBV4-1 to TRBJ1-4, with TRBD1 as a possible D gene (5 bases). This CDR3 has 16 amino acids. Trimming removed 4 bases from V and 5 bases from J, with 17 bases in between. Germline V gives CDR1 MGHRA, CDR2 YSYEKL. The CDR3 loop is CASSPSGPPENEKLFF. Here the CDR3 DNA reads TGCGCCAGCAGCCCCTCAGGGCCTCCCGAGAATGAAAAACTGTTTTTT.

V gene TRBV28 combines with J gene TRBJ2-1; 13 bases line up with TRBD2. After removal of 4 bases from V and 7 bases from J, the junction contained 16 bases not matched to a gene. Germline V gene lookup returns CDR1 MDHEN and CDR2 SYDVKM. There are 19 residues in the CDR3. For the CDR3, the DNA is TGTGCCAGCAGTTCGTGGACTAGCGGGAGTTTAGGGAGAGGTAATGAGCAGTTCTTC. As protein: CASSSWTSGSLGRGNEQFF.

The CDR3 bases are TGTGCCAGCAGCCTCCCGTGGACCGGGGATGATGGCTACACCTTC. It codes for CASSLPWTGDDGYTF. The chain carries TRBV28 and TRBJ1-2; D call uncertain. The V gene lost 6 bases and the J gene lost 6 bases, with 20 bases spanning the gap. The germline CDR1 and CDR2 sequences are MDHEN and SYDVKM. The CDR3 spans 15 residues.

The rearrangement links TRBV4-2 to TRBJ2-3, with TRBD2 matching 11 bases. The V segment lost 2 bases and the J segment 2 bases; nucleotides outside the gene matches: 6. Germline V gives CDR1 LGHNA, CDR2 YNFKEQ. CDR3 length equals 17 residues. The CDR3 spells CASSQSPGLAVTDTQYF. The CDR3 region has the DNA TGTGCCAGCAGCCAATCCCCGGGACTAGCGGTCACAGATACGCAGTATTTT.

The chain couples TRBV4-1 to TRBJ1-6; D remains unclear. V was trimmed by 2 bases and J by 8 bases, leaving 25 bases between them. CDR1 and CDR2 from the germline V gene are MGHRA and YSYEKL. This CDR3 comprises 19 residues. CDR3 nucleotides: TGCGCCAGCAGCCAACTTCGCCTTAGTATGAGGGAACGGGATTCACCCCTCCACTTT. Protein sequence: CASSQLRLSMRERDSPLHF.

The V gene is TRBV11-2, the J gene TRBJ2-7; the D gene is possibly TRBD2 (7 bases). V gave up 0 bases and J gave up 1 base, with 10 bases separating them. Germline CDR1 and CDR2: SGHAT and FQNNGV. The CDR3 runs 15 residues. The CDR3 here is CASSLERGPSYEQYF. As DNA, the CDR3 is TGTGCCAGCAGCTTAGAGCGGGGGCCTTCCTACGAGCAGTACTTC.

This clone has a single count. This chain joins TRBV5-1 and TRBJ2-5, with D perhaps TRBD2 (5 bases). Germline values: CDR1 SGHRS, CDR2 YFSETQ. The CDR3 sequence is 14 residues long. V dropped 0 bases and J dropped 4 bases, with 10 bases sitting between them. The CDR3 bases are TGCGCCAGCAGCTTGGTGGCGGAGGTAGAGACCCAGTACTTC. Its translation: CASSLVAEVETQYF.

This sequence joins TRBV6-1 and TRBJ2-7, with D perhaps matching TRBD1 (5 bases). The V gene's germline CDR1 is MNHNS and CDR2 SASEGT. There are 14 residues in the CDR3. Deletions cut 0 bases from V and 1 base from J, with 7 bases between. CDR3 bases: TGTGCCAGCAGTGAAGCTAGGGGATCCTACGAGCAGTACTTC. Translation: CASSEARGSYEQYF.

The rearrangement uses TRBV5-4 and TRBJ2-5, with D perhaps TRBD1 (6 bases). Germline lookup yields CDR1 SGHNT and CDR2 YYREEE (reference sequence). V was shortened by 4 bases and J by 5 bases, with 15 bases between the two germline ends. CDR3 length equals 14 residues. DNA of the CDR3: TGTGCCAGCAGCAGGGGGACCGATCCTGAGACCCAGTACTTC. It translates to CASSRGTDPETQYF. Drawing the rest from reference TRBV5-4 and TRBJ2-5, the complete variable domain is ETGVTQSPTHLIKTRGQQVTLRCSSQSGHNTVSWYQQALGQGPQFIFQYYREEENGRGNFPPRFSGLQFPNYSSELNVNALELDDSALYLCASSRGTDPETQYFGPGTRLLVL.